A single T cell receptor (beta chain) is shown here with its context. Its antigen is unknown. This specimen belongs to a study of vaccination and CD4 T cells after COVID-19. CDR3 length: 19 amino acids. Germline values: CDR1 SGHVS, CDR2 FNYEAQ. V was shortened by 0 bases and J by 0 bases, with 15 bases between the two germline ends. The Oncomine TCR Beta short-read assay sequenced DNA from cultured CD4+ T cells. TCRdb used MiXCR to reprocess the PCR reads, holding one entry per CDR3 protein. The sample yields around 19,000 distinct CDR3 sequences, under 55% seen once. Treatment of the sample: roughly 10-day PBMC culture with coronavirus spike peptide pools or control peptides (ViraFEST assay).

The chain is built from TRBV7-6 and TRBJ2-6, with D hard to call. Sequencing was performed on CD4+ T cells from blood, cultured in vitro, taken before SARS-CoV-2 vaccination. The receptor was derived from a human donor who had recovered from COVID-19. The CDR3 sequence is CASSLAPPRTSSGANVLTF. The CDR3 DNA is TGTGCCAGCAGCTTAGCCCCACCCCGTACAAGCTCTGGGGCCAACGTCCTGACTTTC.